The sequence of this T cell receptor (beta chain) was determined in a study of vaccination and CD4 T cells after COVID-19 (dated by TCRdb to between 2021 and 2022). Describing the broader study: Convalescent patients had a positive SARS-CoV-2 result on nasal swab PCR, and of these patients, several had mild disease and one had severe disease. Six males and four females were included in the convalescent cohort, with two Hispanic individuals, seven Caucasians, two Asians and one multiracial person represented. Participants got two doses of the Pfizer-BioNTech BNT162b2 vaccine (n=8) or two doses of the Moderna mRNA-1273 vaccine (n=2). Post-COVID blood samples were collected from convalescent patients a median of roughly 100 days after diagnosis, with a range of roughly 30 to 161 days. Post-vaccine blood samples were collected a median of approximately 68 days after the second vaccine dose, ranging from roughly 14 to 241 days. The cultures were stimulated with overlapping spike peptide pools from SARS-CoV-2 and from the common cold coronaviruses HCoV-NL63, HCoV-OC43 and HCoV-229E. Control cultures used a CEFX viral epitope pool as positive control, an HIV-1 Nef peptide pool as negative control, or no peptide. In under twelve COVID-19 convalescent patients and a handful of infection-naive healthy vaccine recipients, researchers compared the spike-specific CD4+ TCR repertoire from before mRNA vaccination with the repertoire from after.

The treatment or condition label on this specimen signifies: roughly nine-day PBMC culture with coronavirus spike peptide pools or control peptides (ViraFEST assay). The ViraFEST assay was used in the study, in which antigen-specific T cells were expanded with peptide pools and expanded clonotypes were subsequently identified by TCR sequencing. The convalescent patients' positive SARS-CoV-2 PCR tests fell between March and December 2020, which was before the Alpha, Beta and Delta variants emerged in the United States. Each well held around 1.9 million PBMCs cultured with around 10 ug/ml peptide pools in IMDM containing roughly 5% human AB serum and roughly 10 IU/ml IL-2. Half of the culture medium was replaced with fresh IL-2-containing medium on days 3 and 7. CD4+ T cells were isolated after about 10 days of culture through negative selection using the EasySep CD4+ T cell isolation kit. PBMCs were separated from whole blood using Ficoll-Paque Plus gradient centrifugation and then either used fresh or cryopreserved at -140C. In general, triplicate wells were set up for every culture condition.

The CDR3, from cysteine to phenylalanine, totals 17 residues. Just CDR3 DNA is preserved here, 51 bases in frame from base 1. The germline V gene (reference sequence) supplies CDR1 SEHNR and CDR2 FQNEAQ. V trim: 0 bases; J trim: 5 bases; unmatched bases: 12. Library preparation employed PCR. DNA from cultured CD4+ T cells was subjected to TCR sequencing with the Oncomine TCR Beta short-read assay at the Johns Hopkins FTIC core. Genomic DNA was extracted from the cultured CD4+ T cells with the QIAamp micro DNA kit. Oncomine TCR Beta libraries from cultured CD4+ T cells were pooled using unique dual indexes and sequenced on an Illumina iSeq 100. In the original analysis: Non-productive sequences were filtered out, and CDR3s that did not start with C, did not end with F or W, or were shorter than 7 amino acids were discarded. The MANAFEST web application was used to identify antigen-specific clonotypes by comparing peptide-stimulated wells against reference wells and other culture wells. An FDR below 0.05, an odds ratio above 5, and a productive frequency above 0.1% in at least two of three replicate wells were required for clones to be considered positive. A clonotype was classed as cross-reactive if the clonotype showed significant expansion both in SARS-CoV-2 spike wells and in at least one common cold coronavirus spike condition. Using R version 3.6.1, CDR3 homology was evaluated through Levenshtein distances (stringdist) along with unrooted phylogenetic trees (ape). Through fastp at Q25 and MiXCR, TCRdb rebuilt clones from the public reads, retaining in-frame beta chains. A single entry per CDR3 protein holds the most common genes and DNA from its merged rows. The V and J calls shown here were made by TCRdb, not taken from the authors' results. Recorded for this sample are around 19,000 distinct CDR3 sequences; roughly 54% of them occurred a single time. Of the sample, over 9% is held by the ten largest clones.

On the study overall, not on this receptor specifically: Of the vaccine-specific clones found in convalescent patients, nearly all (304 of 307) were mono-reactive for SARS-CoV-2 spike instead of being cross-reactive with common cold coronaviruses. Relatively few convalescent patients were included in the study, and early timepoints after natural infection were not analyzed. Among convalescent patients, a median about 90% of the SARS-CoV-2-reactive clones seen after vaccination appeared only after vaccination, which suggests priming specific to the vaccine. The median count of SARS-CoV-2-reactive clonotypes went up from roughly 21 after infection to 38 after vaccination, although the change was not significant.

Only one count was recorded for this clonotype. Its target antigen remains unknown. Within one base of it there is no much larger clone, and no base qualities were kept. On its own, one read is weak support. The specimen was CD4+ T cells from blood, cultured in vitro. In this chain, TRBV7-9 is recombined with TRBJ2-5; TRBD2 matches 7 bases in the middle. The source of this sequence is a human donor who had recovered from COVID-19. The CDR3 is CASSLARLAEIQETQYF. The sequenced DNA is TGTGCCAGCAGCTTAGCTCGGCTAGCGGAGATTCAGGAGACCCAGTACTTC.